These 10 T cell receptor beta chains were sequenced from one sample in a study of blood T cell repertoires in COVID-19. Method: immunoSEQ multiplex PCR; TCRdb's copy keeps in-frame clones and lacks some. This table holds 220,000 or so clones, about 90% found once. Sequences were obtained from PBMCs or T cells enriched from blood (not recorded which). The source of these receptors is a man in his thirties or forties who had been exposed to COVID-19.

The J gene is TRBJ2-1, the V gene TRBV7-6; 10 nucleotides line up with TRBD2. CDR1 SGHVS and CDR2 FNYEAQ come from the germline V gene. V shed 0 bases, J shed 5 bases, and the junction held 1 base outside the gene matches. The length of the CDR3 is 15 residues. In DNA, the CDR3 is TGTGCCAGCAGCTTAGCGCTAGCGGGGGACAATGAGCAGTTCTTC. This sequence encodes CASSLALAGDNEQFF.

In DNA, the CDR3 is TGCGCCAGCAGCTCTGGGGCTAGCGGGGGTGGGGATACGCAGTATTTT. Residues: CASSSGASGGGDTQYF. The genes are TRBV5-1 and TRBJ2-3; 10 bases agree with TRBD2. Germline CDR1 and CDR2: SGHRS and YFSETQ. This CDR3 is built from 16 residues. With V trimmed by 3 bases and J by 6 bases, 10 bases remained unmatched.

The rearrangement joins TRBV21-1 to TRBJ2-5; the table's D call, TRBD1, has no DNA check behind it. TRBV21-1 corresponds to a pseudogene. The CDR3 is made up of 13 amino acids. The DNA of the CDR3 is TGTGCCAGCAGCAAACAGGTCCAAGAGACCCAGTACTTC. This encodes CASSKQVQETQYF.

The rearrangement uses TRBV9 and TRBJ2-5; weak D call: TRBD2 (6 bases). V was cut by 2 bases and J by 0 bases, with 14 bases left in between. The germline V gene encodes CDR1 SGDLS and CDR2 YYNGEE. This CDR3 is built from 16 residues. Here the CDR3 DNA reads TGTGCCAGCAGCGTCGCCGGCGGGACGTACCAAGAGACCCAGTACTTC. It is translated as CASSVAGGTYQETQYF.

The chain couples TRBV11-2 to TRBJ2-7; unclear D gene. V was trimmed by 0 bases and J by 3 bases, leaving 12 bases between them. CDR1 SGHAT and CDR2 FQNNGV come from the germline V gene. The CDR3 totals 15 residues. CDR3 nucleotide sequence: TGTGCCAGCAGCTTAGATCAATCGGAGAGCTACGAGCAGTACTTC. Translated: CASSLDQSESYEQYF.

V usage is TRBV7-9 and J usage is TRBJ2-3, with a possible D match to TRBD1 (6 bases). This CDR3 comprises 14 residues. Trimming pared 0 bases from V and 4 bases from J, leaving 8 bases between. Germline assignment: CDR1 SEHNR and CDR2 FQNEAQ (reference sequence). The CDR3 region is CASSLATGSDTQYF. Here the CDR3 DNA reads TGTGCCAGCAGCTTAGCTACAGGGTCAGATACGCAGTATTTT.

This chain joins TRBV4-2 and TRBJ2-7, with a possible D match to TRBD1 (5 bases). Per the germline V gene, CDR1 is LGHNA and CDR2 is YNFKEQ. This CDR3 spans 14 amino acids. V shed 1 base and J shed 2 bases, with 9 bases lying between them. The CDR3 reads CASSQGAGTYEQYF. In DNA form, the CDR3 reads TGTGCCAGCAGCCAAGGTGCAGGGACCTACGAGCAGTACTTC.

The rearrangement uses TRBV5-6 and TRBJ1-4, with TRBD1 matching over 8 bases. This CDR3 contains 14 residues. Unmatched junction bases numbered 7, after V lost 4 bases and J lost 8 bases. Germline values: CDR1 SGHDT, CDR2 YYEEEE. The DNA for the CDR3 is TGTGCCAGCAGCCTCGGACAGGGTGGCGAAAAACTGTTTTTT. As protein: CASSLGQGGEKLFF.

This chain links TRBV27 with TRBJ1-5; D possibly corresponds to TRBD1 (6 bases). V was pared by 5 bases and J by 4 bases, with 12 bases between. This CDR3 has 14 residues. Germline values: CDR1 MNHEY, CDR2 SMNVEV (reference sequence). CDR3 sequence: CASSPGTNNQPQHF. CDR3 sequence (DNA): TGTGCCAGCAGTCCCGGGACAAATAATCAGCCCCAGCATTTT.

This clone was recorded once. The chain recombines TRBV12-3 or TRBV12-4 with TRBJ2-1; TRBD2 matches 8 bases. V lost 10 bases and J lost 4; bases outside the gene matches: 3. The CDR3 runs 12 residues. The CDR3 region has the DNA TGTGCCACGGGAGGGGCGTACAATGAGCAGTTCTTC. This translates into CATGGAYNEQFF.